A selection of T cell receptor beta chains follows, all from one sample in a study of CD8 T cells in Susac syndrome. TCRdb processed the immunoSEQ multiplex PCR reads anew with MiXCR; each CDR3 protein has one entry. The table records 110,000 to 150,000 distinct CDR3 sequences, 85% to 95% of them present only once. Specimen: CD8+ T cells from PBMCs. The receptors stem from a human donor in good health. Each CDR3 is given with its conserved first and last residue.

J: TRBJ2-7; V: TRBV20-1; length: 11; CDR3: CSARFSYEQYF
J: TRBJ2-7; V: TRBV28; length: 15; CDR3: CASSSPTSGTYEQYF
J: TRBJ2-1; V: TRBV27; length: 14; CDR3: CASSPSPTYNEQFF
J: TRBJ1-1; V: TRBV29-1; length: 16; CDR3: CRCLGPGQGAQAEAFF
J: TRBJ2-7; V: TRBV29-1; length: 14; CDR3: CSVVGLAGTYEQYF
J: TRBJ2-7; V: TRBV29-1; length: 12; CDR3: CSATGTGNEQYF
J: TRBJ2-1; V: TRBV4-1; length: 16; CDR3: CASSLPEASSYNEQFF
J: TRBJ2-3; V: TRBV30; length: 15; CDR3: CAWSVQGRATDTQYF
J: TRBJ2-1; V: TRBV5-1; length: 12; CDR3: CASALLGNEQFF
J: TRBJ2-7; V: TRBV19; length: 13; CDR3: CASSIAGAYEQYF